The following is a T cell receptor beta chain sequence with its context. Naivety among CD8 cells was defined by CD45RO negativity and positive CCR7 selection, thereby excluding terminally differentiated effector memory CD45RA+ cells. Germline CDR1 is SGHDT and CDR2 is YYEEEE. With V trimmed by 3 bases and J by 3 bases, 4 bases remained unmatched. The CDR3 runs to 14 residues. Profiled with immunoSEQ multiplex PCR; TCRdb holds only in-frame clones, not every one. The table shows about 550,000 clones, with less than 97% occurring only once. These data are taken from a study of shared clonotypes between healthy human individuals.

Material: naive CD8+ T cells sorted from blood. The origin of this receptor is a woman in her thirties in good health. The genes are TRBV5-6 and TRBJ2-7; 9 nucleotides align to TRBD1. CDR3 sequence reads: CASSWGQGVYEQYF. The DNA of the CDR3 is TGTGCCAGCAGCTGGGGACAGGGAGTCTACGAGCAGTACTTC.